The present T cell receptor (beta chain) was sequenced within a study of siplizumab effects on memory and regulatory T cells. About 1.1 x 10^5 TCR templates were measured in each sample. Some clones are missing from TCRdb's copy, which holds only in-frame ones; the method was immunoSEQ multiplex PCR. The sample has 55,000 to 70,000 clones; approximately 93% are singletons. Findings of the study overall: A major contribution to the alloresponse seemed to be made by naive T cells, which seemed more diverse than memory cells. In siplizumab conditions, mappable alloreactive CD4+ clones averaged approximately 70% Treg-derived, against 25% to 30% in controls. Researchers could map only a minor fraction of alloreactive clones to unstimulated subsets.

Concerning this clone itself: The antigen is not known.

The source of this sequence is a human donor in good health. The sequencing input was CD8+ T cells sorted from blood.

The CDR3 loop is CASSLAGFEQFF. CDR3 sequence (DNA): TGTGCCAGCAGCTTGGCAGGGTTTGAGCAGTTCTTC. This chain joins TRBV5-8 and TRBJ2-1, with a weak D call TRBD1 (5 bases). The CDR3 consists of 12 residues. Germline CDR1 and CDR2: SGHTS and YDEGEE. Trimming left V 0 bases short and J 9 bases short, with 7 bases between.